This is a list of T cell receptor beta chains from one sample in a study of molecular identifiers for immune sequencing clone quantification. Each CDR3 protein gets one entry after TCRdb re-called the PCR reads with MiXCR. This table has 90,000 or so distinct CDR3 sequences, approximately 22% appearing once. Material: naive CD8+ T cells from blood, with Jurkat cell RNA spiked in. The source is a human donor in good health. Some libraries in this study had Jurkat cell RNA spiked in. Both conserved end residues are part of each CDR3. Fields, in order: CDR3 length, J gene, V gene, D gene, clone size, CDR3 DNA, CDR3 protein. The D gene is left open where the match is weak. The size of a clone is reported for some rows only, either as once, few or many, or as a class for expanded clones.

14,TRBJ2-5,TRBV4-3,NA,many,TGCGCCAGCAGCCAGACCGATGACCAAGAGACCCAGTACTTC,CASSQTDDQETQYF
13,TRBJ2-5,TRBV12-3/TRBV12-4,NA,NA,TGTGCCAGCAGCCCACAGCGGATGGAGACCCAGTACTTC,CASSPQRMETQYF
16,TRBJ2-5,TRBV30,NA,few,TGTGCCTGGAGCTCTTCAGCGTCTTTGTACAGGTGGACCCAGTACTTC,CAWSSSASLYRWTQYF
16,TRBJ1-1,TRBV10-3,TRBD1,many,TGTGCCATCAGTGACCGGGACAGGGGGTCACACACTGAAGCTTTCTTT,CAISDRDRGSHTEAFF
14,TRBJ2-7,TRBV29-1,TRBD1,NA,TGCAGCGTTGAGGGACAGGGGTCAGACTACGAGCAGTACTTC,CSVEGQGSDYEQYF
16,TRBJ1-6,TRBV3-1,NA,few,TGTGCCAGCAGCCACTTGGTGGGACTGGGTAATTCACCCCTCCACTTT,CASSHLVGLGNSPLHF
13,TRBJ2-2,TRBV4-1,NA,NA,TGCGCCAGCAGCCAAGGCACCACCGGGGAGCTGTTTTTT,CASSQGTTGELFF
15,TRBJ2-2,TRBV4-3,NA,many,TGCGCCAGCAGCCAAGTACAGGAGAACACCGGGGAGCTGTTTTTT,CASSQVQENTGELFF
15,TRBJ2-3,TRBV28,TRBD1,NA,TGTGTCAGCACCGAGGCACAGGGGGAGACAGATACGCAGTATTTT,CVSTEAQGETDTQYF
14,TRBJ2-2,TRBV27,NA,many,TGTGCCAGCAGCCGCGGTAGAATGGCCGGGGAGCTGTTTTTT,CASSRGRMAGELFF
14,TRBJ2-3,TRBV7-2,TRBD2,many,TGTGCCAGCAGTCTAGCGGGGGGGTCAGATACGCAGTATTTT,CASSLAGGSDTQYF
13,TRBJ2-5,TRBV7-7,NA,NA,TGTGCCAGCAGGGCCGGGCCCGGGGGGACCCAGTACTTC,CASRAGPGGTQYF
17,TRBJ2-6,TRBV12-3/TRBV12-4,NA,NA,TGTGCCAGCACCCCCGGGACCATACATTCTGGGGCCAACGTCCCGACTTTC,CASTPGTIHSGANVPTF
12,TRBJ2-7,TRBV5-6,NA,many,TGTGCCAGCAGCTTCCAAGCCCGAGAGCAGTACTTC,CASSFQAREQYF
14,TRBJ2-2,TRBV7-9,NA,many,TGTGCCAGCAGCTTATACCAGAACACCGGGGAGCTGTTTTTT,CASSLYQNTGELFF
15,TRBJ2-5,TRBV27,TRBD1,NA,TGTGCCAGCAGTTTAGCCAGGGGGCTAACGGAGACCCAGTACTTC,CASSLARGLTETQYF
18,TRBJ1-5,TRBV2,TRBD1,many,TGTGCCAGCAGTGATTGGGACAGATACTACATTAGCAATCAGCCCCAGCATTTT,CASSDWDRYYISNQPQHF
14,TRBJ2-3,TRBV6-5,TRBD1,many,TGTGCCAGCAGTTCTGACAGGGGGGACGATACGCAGTATTTT,CASSSDRGDDTQYF
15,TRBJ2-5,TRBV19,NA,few,TGTGCCAGTAGTATTATGGGGTACCACCAAGAGACCCAGTACTTC,CASSIMGYHQETQYF
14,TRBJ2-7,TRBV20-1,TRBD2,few,TGCAGTGCTAGAGATGGACTAGCTGGATATGAGCAGTACTTC,CSARDGLAGYEQYF
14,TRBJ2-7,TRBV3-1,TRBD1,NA,TGTGCCAGCAGCCAGAGCAGGGGGCTAGACGAGCAGTACTTC,CASSQSRGLDEQYF
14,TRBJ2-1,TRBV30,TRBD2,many,TGTGCCTGGAGTTGGGGCCTAGCGGTCAATGAGCAGTTCTTC,CAWSWGLAVNEQFF
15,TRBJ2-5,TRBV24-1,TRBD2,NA,TGTGCCACCAGTGACCTAGTTAGCGGGCAAGAGACCCAGTACTTC,CATSDLVSGQETQYF
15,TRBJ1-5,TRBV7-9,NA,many,TGTGCCAGCAGCTTAGCCCGGGAGGGGAATCAGCCCCAGCATTTT,CASSLAREGNQPQHF
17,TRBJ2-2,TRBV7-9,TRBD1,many,TGTGCCAGCAGCTTAGGGGACGGACAGGGGATCACCGGGGAGCTGTTTTTT,CASSLGDGQGITGELFF
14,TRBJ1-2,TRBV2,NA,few,TGTGCCAGCAGTGAACTGGGTCCGGGCTATGGCTACACCTTC,CASSELGPGYGYTF
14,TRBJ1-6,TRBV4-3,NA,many,TGCGCCAGCAGCCAAGAGGAGGGGTGGTCACCCCTCCACTTT,CASSQEEGWSPLHF
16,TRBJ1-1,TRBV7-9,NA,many,TGTGCCAGCAGCTCGGGGTCCACCCAAGGGCGAACTGAAGCTTTCTTT,CASSSGSTQGRTEAFF
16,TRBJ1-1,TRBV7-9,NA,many,TGTGCCAGCAGTTCAGGAGTAGAGTGGTCAAACACTGAAGCTTTCTTT,CASSSGVEWSNTEAFF
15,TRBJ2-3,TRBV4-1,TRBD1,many,TGCGCCAGCAGCCCGGGACAGGGAAGGTCAGATACGCAGTATTTT,CASSPGQGRSDTQYF
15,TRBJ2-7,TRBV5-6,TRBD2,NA,TGTGCCAGCAGCATAGGGACTAGCGGGAGGGCCGAGCAGTACTTC,CASSIGTSGRAEQYF
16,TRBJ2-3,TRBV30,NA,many,TGTGCCTGGAGTTCCCTTGACCCGAGACCCCCCGATACGCAGTATTTT,CAWSSLDPRPPDTQYF
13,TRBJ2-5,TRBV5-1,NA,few,TGCGCCAGCAAAACGTACCTCCAAGAGACCCAGTACTTC,CASKTYLQETQYF
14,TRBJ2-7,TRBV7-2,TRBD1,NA,TGTGCCAGCAGCTTGGGACAGGGTAGCGACGAGCAGTACTTC,CASSLGQGSDEQYF
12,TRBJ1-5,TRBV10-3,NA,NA,TGTGCCGACTACAGGGAACCCCAGCCCCAGCATTTT,CADYREPQPQHF
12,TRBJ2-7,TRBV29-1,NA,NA,TGCAGCGTTGAAGTGAAGGATTACGAGCAGTACTTC,CSVEVKDYEQYF
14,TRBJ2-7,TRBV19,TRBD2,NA,TGTGCCAGTAGCCCGGGGCGGGGGACCTGCGAGCAGTACTTC,CASSPGRGTCEQYF
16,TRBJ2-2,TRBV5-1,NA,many,TGCGCCAGCAGCGGTGTCGGCGGAGAGTACACCGGGGAGCTGTTTTTT,CASSGVGGEYTGELFF
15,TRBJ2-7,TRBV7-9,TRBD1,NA,TGTGCCAGCGGCTTACCCCCGGGACAGGGGGACGAGCAGTACTTC,CASGLPPGQGDEQYF
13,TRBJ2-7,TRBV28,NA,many,TGTGCCAGCAGTTTCCGGGGGCGCGACGAGCAGTACTTC,CASSFRGRDEQYF
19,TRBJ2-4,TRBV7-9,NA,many,TGTGCCAGCAGCTTAGTTGCAGGGGCTAAACCAGTAGCCAAAAACATTCAGTACTTC,CASSLVAGAKPVAKNIQYF
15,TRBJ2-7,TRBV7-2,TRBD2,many,TGTGCCAGCAGCCCAGGGACTAGCGTGACCTACGAGCAGTACTTC,CASSPGTSVTYEQYF
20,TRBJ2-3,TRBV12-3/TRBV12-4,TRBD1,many,TGTGCCAGCAGTTCTTACCCACTCGGGACAGGGAGCGGGGAGGCAGATACGCAGTATTTT,CASSSYPLGTGSGEADTQYF
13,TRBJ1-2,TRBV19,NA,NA,TGTGCCAGTAGTATAGATCCCCATGATGGCTACACCTTC,CASSIDPHDGYTF
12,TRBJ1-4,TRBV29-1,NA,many,TGCAGCGTGGACCCAGGGGATGAAAAACTGTTTTTT,CSVDPGDEKLFF
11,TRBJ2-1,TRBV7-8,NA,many,TGTGCCAGCAGCTTACTTCTTGAGCAGTTCTTC,CASSLLLEQFF
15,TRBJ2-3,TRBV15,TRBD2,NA,TGTGCCACCAGAAGGACTAGCGGTACCACAGATACGCAGTATTTT,CATRRTSGTTDTQYF
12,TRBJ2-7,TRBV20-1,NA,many,TGCAGTGCTAGAGGGGGGGACTACGAGCAGTACTTC,CSARGGDYEQYF